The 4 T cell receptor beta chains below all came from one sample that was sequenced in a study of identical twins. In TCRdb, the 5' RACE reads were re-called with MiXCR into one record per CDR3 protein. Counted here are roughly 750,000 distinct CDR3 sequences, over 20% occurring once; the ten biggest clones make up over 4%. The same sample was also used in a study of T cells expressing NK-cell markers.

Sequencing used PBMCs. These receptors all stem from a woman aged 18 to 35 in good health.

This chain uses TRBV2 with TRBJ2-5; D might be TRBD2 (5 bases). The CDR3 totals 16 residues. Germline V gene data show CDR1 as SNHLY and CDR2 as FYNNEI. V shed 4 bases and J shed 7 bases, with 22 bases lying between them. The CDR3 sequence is CASSAVEPQRRGTQYF. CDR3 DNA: TGTGCCAGCAGTGCAGTTGAACCGCAACGACGGGGGACCCAGTACTTC.

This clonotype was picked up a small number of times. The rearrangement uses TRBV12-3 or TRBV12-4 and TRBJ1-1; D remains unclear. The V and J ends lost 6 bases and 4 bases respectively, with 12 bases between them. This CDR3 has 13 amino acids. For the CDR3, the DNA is TGTGCCAGCAGCGTCTTCAAGGGCACTGAAGCTTTCTTT. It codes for CASSVFKGTEAFF.

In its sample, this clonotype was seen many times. CDR3 DNA: TGTGCCAGCAGCCAAGAAAGGACTAAGTACCAAGAGACCCAGTACTTC. It encodes CASSQERTKYQETQYF. The chain is built from TRBV4-2 and TRBJ2-5, with a weak D call TRBD2 (6 bases). CDR3 length: 16 residues. Germline assignment: CDR1 LGHNA and CDR2 YNFKEQ. V was shortened by 0 bases and J by 0 bases, with 11 bases between the two germline ends.

The CDR3 loop reads CSVERGLSGSTDTQYF. CDR3 nucleotide sequence: TGCAGCGTTGAAAGGGGGCTTAGCGGGAGCACAGATACGCAGTATTTT. This chain joins TRBV29-1 and TRBJ2-3; D is tentatively TRBD1 or TRBD2 (7 bases each). The germline V gene encodes CDR1 SQVTM and CDR2 ANQGSEA. The V end lost 2 bases, the J end lost 0 bases, and 15 bases lay between the germline ends. The CDR3 is made up of 16 amino acids.